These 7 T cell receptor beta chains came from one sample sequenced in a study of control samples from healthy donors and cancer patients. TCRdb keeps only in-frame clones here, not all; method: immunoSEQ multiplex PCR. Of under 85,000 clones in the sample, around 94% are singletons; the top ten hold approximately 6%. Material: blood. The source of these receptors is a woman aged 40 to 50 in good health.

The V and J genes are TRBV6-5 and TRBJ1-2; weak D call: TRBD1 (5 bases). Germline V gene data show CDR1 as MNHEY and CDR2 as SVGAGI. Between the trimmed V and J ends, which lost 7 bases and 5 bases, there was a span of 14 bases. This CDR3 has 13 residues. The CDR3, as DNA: TGTGCCAGCATCACCCGGGACCCTTATGGCTACACCTTC. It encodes CASITRDPYGYTF.

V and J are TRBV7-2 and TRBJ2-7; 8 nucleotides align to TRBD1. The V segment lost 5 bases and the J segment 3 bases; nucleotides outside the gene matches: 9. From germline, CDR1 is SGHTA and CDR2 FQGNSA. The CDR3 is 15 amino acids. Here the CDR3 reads CASSLRPDRVYEQYF. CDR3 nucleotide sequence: TGTGCCAGCAGCCTCCGACCGGACAGGGTCTACGAGCAGTACTTC.

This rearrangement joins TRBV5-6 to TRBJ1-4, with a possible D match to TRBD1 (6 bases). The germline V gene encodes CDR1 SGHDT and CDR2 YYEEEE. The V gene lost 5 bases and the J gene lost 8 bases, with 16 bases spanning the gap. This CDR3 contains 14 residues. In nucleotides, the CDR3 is TGTGCCAGCAGGGGGGCAGGGAACGAGGAAAAACTGTTTTTT. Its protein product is CASRGAGNEEKLFF.

The CDR3 region is CASSLGGGEQFF. Written as DNA, the CDR3 is TGTGCCAGCAGCTTGGGTGGCGGGGAGCAGTTCTTC. The chain combines TRBV5-4 with TRBJ2-1; weak D call: TRBD2 (5 bases). The CDR3 spans 12 residues. CDR1 and CDR2 from the germline V gene are SGHNT and YYREEE (reference sequence). Trimming removed 0 bases from V and 10 bases from J, with 8 bases in between.

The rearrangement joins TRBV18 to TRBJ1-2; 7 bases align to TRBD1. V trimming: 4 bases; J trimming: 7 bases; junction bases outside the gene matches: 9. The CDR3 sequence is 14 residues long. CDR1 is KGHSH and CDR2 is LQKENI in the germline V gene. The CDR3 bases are TGTGCCAGCTCACTCCGGACAGGTTCCGGTGGCTACACCTTC. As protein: CASSLRTGSGGYTF.

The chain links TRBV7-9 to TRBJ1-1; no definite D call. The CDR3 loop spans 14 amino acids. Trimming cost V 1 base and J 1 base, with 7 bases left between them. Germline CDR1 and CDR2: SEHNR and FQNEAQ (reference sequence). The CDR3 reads CASSLVSGNTEAFF. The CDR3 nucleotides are TGTGCCAGCAGCTTAGTCTCCGGGAACACTGAAGCTTTCTTT.

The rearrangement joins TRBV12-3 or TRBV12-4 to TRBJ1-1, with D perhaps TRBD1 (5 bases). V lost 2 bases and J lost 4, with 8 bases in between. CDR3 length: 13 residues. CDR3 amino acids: CASSLLRGTEAFF. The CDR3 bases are TGTGCCAGCAGTTTACTTAGGGGCACTGAAGCTTTCTTT.